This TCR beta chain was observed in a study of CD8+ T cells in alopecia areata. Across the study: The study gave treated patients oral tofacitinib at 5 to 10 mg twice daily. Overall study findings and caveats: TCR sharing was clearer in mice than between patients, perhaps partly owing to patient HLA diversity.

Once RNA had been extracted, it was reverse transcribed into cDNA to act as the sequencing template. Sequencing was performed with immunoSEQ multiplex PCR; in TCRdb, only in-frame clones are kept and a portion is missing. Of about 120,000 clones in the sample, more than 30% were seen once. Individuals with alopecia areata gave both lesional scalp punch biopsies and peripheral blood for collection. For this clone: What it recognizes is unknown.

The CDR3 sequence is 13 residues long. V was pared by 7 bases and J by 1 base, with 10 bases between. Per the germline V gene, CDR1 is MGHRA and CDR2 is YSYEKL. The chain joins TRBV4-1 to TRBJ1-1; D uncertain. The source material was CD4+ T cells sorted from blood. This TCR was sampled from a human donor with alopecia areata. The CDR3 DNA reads TGCGCCAGCAACCGGGAGGGGAACACTGAAGCTTTCTTT. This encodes CASNREGNTEAFF.